The 11 T cell receptor beta chains listed next were all sequenced from one sample in a study of T cells in localized non-small cell lung cancer. TCRdb's table, derived via immunoSEQ multiplex PCR, lists solely in-frame clones and lacks some. The sample has around 80,000 clones, around 80% seen once. The source was PBMCs, collected before any cancer treatment. Receptors originate from a man aged 35 to 69 with stage II squamous cell lung carcinoma.

The CDR3 region is CASSLSGRANNEQFF. Here the CDR3 DNA reads TGTGCCAGCAGCCTTAGCGGGAGGGCTAACAATGAGCAGTTCTTC. This chain uses TRBV7-2 with TRBJ2-1; TRBD2 aligns across 11 bases. J gave up 5 bases and V 5 bases, and 5 bases lay outside the gene matches. The CDR3 runs to 15 residues. The germline gives CDR1 SGHTA, CDR2 FQGNSA.

The rearrangement joins TRBV2 to TRBJ1-6, with D possibly matching TRBD1 (5 bases). CDR3 length equals 15 residues. V dropped 7 bases and J dropped 5 bases, with 15 bases sitting between them. Germline assignment: CDR1 SNHLY and CDR2 FYNNEI. The CDR3 bases are TGTGCCAGCAATGCTAGGGCAGGGAATAATTCACCCCTCCACTTT. Protein: CASNARAGNNSPLHF.

This clone was observed a few times. The chain has TRBV2 and TRBJ1-5; TRBD1 matches at 7 bases. This CDR3 has 14 residues. V lost 9 bases to trimming and J lost 3 bases; unmatched junction nucleotides: 8. Germline V gene data show CDR1 as SNHLY and CDR2 as FYNNEI. DNA for the CDR3: TGTGCCAGTGAGAAGGGACAGACCAATCAGCCCCAGCATTTT. Translation gives CASEKGQTNQPQHF. Using reference TRBV2 and TRBJ1-5 for the parts outside the CDR3, the full variable domain is EPEVTQTPSHQVTQMGQEVILRCVPISNHLYFYWYRQILGQKVEFLVSFYNNEISEKSEIFDDQFSVERPDGSNFTLKIRSTKLEDSAMYFCASEKGQTNQPQHFGDGTRLSIL.

Turning to this clone: At the DNA level, this CDR3 is encoded by other sequences in the same sample as well. The chain joins TRBV28 to TRBJ2-5, with TRBD1 identical over 9 bases. Germline V gene lookup returns CDR1 MDHEN and CDR2 SYDVKM. The CDR3 extends over 15 amino acids. With V trimmed by 0 bases and J by 3 bases, 2 bases remained unmatched. The CDR3 region has the DNA TGTGCCAGCAGTTTATGGGACAGGGGTAAAGAGACCCAGTACTTC. It yields the protein CASSLWDRGKETQYF.

This sequence joins TRBV6-1 and TRBJ2-3, with TRBD1 identical over 8 bases. This CDR3 is 16 amino acids long. In germline, CDR1 is MNHNS, CDR2 SASEGT. J was trimmed by 6 bases and V by 2 bases; bases with no gene match: 10. DNA for the CDR3: TGTGCCAGCAGTGAAATGTCAACAGGGGGAGGTGATACGCAGTATTTT. This gives the protein CASSEMSTGGGDTQYF.

This clone has a handful of counts. The chain is built from TRBV14 and TRBJ2-1, with D hard to call. Germline V gene lookup returns CDR1 SGHDN and CDR2 FVKESK. The V and J ends lost 5 bases and 0 bases respectively, with 5 bases between them. CDR3 length equals 13 residues. For the CDR3, the DNA is TGTGCCAGCAGCGGTCCCTCCTACAATGAGCAGTTCTTC. Translation: CASSGPSYNEQFF.

J is TRBJ2-7 and V is TRBV15; no clear D gene. With 0 bases removed from V and 7 bases from J, the gap between germline ends came to 10 bases. The length of the CDR3 is 13 residues. The V gene's germline CDR1 is LNHNV and CDR2 YYDKDF (reference sequence). The CDR3 is CATSRERYMEQYF. Written as DNA, the CDR3 is TGTGCCACCAGCAGAGAAAGGTATATGGAGCAGTACTTC.

Here the CDR3 reads CASTPRGDLGTDTQYF. The DNA for the CDR3 is TGTGCCAGCACCCCCCGAGGGGACCTTGGCACAGATACGCAGTATTTT. The rearrangement uses TRBV9 and TRBJ2-3; D is perhaps TRBD1 or TRBD2 (5 bases each). V lost 6 bases and J lost 1, with 18 bases in between. CDR3 length: 16 amino acids. Germline V CDR1 and CDR2: SGDLS, YYNGEE.

V usage is TRBV5-1 and J usage is TRBJ1-4; D gene unclear. V lost 0 bases, J lost 3 bases, and 9 bases lay in between. CDR3 size: 15 residues. In germline, CDR1 is SGHRS, CDR2 YFSETQ. CDR3 nucleotides: TGCGCCAGCAGCTTGGGTCTTCCTCCTAATGAAAAACTGTTTTTT. Encoded protein: CASSLGLPPNEKLFF.

The chain carries TRBV6-5 and TRBJ2-1, with 12 bases matching TRBD2. CDR1 is MNHEY and CDR2 is SVGAGI in the germline V gene. The CDR3 sequence is 16 residues long. V lost 4 bases to trimming and J lost 7 bases; unmatched junction nucleotides: 8. The DNA of the CDR3 is TGTGCCAGCAGTTCCCCTAGCGGGAGGGCCCAAAATGAGCAGTTCTTC. Its protein is CASSSPSGRAQNEQFF.

This chain joins TRBV27 and TRBJ2-2, with a tentative D call TRBD1 (5 bases). In germline, CDR1 is MNHEY, CDR2 SMNVEV (reference sequence). With 4 bases removed from V and 2 bases from J, the gap between germline ends came to 8 bases. The CDR3 covers 14 residues. The CDR3 spells CASSWTSNTGELFF. CDR3 DNA: TGTGCCAGCAGTTGGACATCTAACACCGGGGAGCTGTTTTTT.